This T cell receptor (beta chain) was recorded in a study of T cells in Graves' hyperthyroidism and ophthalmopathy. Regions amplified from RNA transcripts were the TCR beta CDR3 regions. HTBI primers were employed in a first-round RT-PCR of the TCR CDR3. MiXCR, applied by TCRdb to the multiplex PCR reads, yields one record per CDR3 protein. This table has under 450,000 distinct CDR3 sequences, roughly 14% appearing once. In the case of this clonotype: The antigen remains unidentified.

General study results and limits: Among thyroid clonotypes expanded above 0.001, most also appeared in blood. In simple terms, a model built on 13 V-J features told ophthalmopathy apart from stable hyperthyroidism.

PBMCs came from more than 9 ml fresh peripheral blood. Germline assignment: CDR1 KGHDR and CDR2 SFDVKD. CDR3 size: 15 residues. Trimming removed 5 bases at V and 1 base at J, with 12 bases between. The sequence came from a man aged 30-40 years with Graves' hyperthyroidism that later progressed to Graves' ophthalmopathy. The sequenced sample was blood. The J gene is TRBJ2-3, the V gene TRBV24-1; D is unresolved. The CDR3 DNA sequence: TGTGCCACCAGTGCTACGTTAGTCGGCACAGATACGCAGTATTTT. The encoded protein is CATSATLVGTDTQYF.